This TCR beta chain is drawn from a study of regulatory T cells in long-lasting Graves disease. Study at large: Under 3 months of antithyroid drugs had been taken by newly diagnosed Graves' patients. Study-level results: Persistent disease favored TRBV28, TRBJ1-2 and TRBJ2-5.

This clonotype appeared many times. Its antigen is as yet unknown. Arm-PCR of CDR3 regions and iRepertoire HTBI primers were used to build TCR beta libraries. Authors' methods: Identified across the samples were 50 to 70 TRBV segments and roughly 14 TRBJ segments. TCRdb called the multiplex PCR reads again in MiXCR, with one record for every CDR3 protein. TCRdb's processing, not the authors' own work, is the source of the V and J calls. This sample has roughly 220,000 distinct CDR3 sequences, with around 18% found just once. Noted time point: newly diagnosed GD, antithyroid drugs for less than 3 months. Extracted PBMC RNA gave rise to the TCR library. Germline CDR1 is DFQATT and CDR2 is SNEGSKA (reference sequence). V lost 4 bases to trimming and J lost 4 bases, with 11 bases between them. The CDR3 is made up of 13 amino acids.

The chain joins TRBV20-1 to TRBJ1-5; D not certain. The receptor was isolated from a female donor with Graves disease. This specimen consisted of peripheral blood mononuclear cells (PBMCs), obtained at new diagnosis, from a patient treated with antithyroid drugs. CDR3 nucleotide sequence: TGCAGTGCTATAGGTCCCCCGAATCAGCCCCAGCATTTT. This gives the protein CSAIGPPNQPQHF.